This passage covers 19 T cell receptor beta chains from one sample sequenced in a study of blood T cell repertoires in COVID-19. Here immunoSEQ multiplex PCR was the method, and the copy in TCRdb shows in-frame clones only, minus some. The sample lists 190,000 or so clones; roughly 89% were seen once. Sequencing was performed on peripheral blood. The origin of the receptors is a young woman who had recovered from COVID-19.

This clone has a handful of counts. This chain uses TRBV29-1 with TRBJ2-3; unclear D gene. V was shortened by 3 bases and J by 0 bases, with 13 bases between the two germline ends. CDR1 and CDR2 (germline): SQVTM, ANQGSEA. The CDR3 totals 15 residues. This CDR3 reads CSVDGLTSSTDTQYF. The CDR3 region has the DNA TGCAGCGTTGATGGGCTGACATCTAGCACAGATACGCAGTATTTT.

The chain joins TRBV10-3 to TRBJ2-7, with TRBD1 matching over 7 bases. Trimming at V came to 10 bases and at J to 5 bases, leaving 11 bases not matched to a gene. CDR1 and CDR2 (germline): ENHRY, SYGVKD. This CDR3 has 13 residues. The CDR3: CATGERGPNEQYV. DNA for the CDR3: TGTGCCACCGGGGAGAGGGGGCCCAACGAGCAGTACGTC.

The chain employs TRBV4-3 and TRBJ1-2, with D uncertain. Per germline, CDR1 LGHNA and CDR2 YSLEER. The CDR3 length is 14 residues. Deletions cut 5 bases from V and 5 bases from J, with 15 bases between. The CDR3 DNA reads as TGCGCCAGCAGCACTTCAGGCGGAGGGTATGGCTACACCTTC. Translation: CASSTSGGGYGYTF.

On this clone itself: This CDR3 is also generated by other DNA sequences in the sample. This sequence joins TRBV7-9 and TRBJ1-2; D gene uncertain. CDR1 is SEHNR and CDR2 is FQNEAQ in the germline V gene (reference sequence). This CDR3 contains 13 residues. V was cut by 3 bases and J by 5 bases, with 10 bases left in between. CDR3 residues: CASSFDSGYGYTF. The DNA of the CDR3 is TGTGCCAGCAGCTTTGATTCCGGGTATGGCTACACCTTC. Full variable domain (rest looked up from reference TRBV7-9 and TRBJ1-2): DTGVSQNPRHKITKRGQNVTFRCDPISEHNRLYWYRQTLGQGPEFLTYFQNEAQLEKSRLLSDRFSAERPKGSFSTLEIQRTEQGDSAMYLCASSFDSGYGYTFGSGTRLTVV.

The CDR3 region is CASSPTGTNEKLFF. CDR3 DNA sequence: TGTGCCAGCAGTCCTACAGGGACTAATGAAAAACTGTTTTTT. The chain joins TRBV27 to TRBJ1-4, with D possibly being TRBD1 (6 bases). The length of the CDR3 is 14 residues. Germline CDR1 is MNHEY and CDR2 is SMNVEV (reference sequence). Between the trimmed V and J ends, which lost 5 bases and 2 bases, there was a span of 9 bases.

The rearrangement links TRBV5-8 to TRBJ1-1; unclear D gene. The CDR3 has 15 residues. V lost 3 bases and J lost 2, with 14 bases in between. CDR1 is SGHTS, CDR2 YDEGEE, per germline. As DNA, the CDR3 is TGTGCCAGCAGCTCGAGACCGCTAGGAAACACTGAAGCTTTCTTT. Translating gives CASSSRPLGNTEAFF.

This clone showed up just a few times. This sequence joins TRBV6-2 or TRBV6-3 and TRBJ2-1, with D possibly being TRBD1 (5 bases). Trimming pared 6 bases from V and 6 bases from J, leaving 15 bases between. CDR3 length equals 14 residues. Looked up from germline, CDR1 is MNHEY and CDR2 is SVGEGT. In nucleotides, the CDR3 is TGTGCCAGCAGCCACCAGACAGTTACCAATGAGCAGTTCTTC. This gives the protein CASSHQTVTNEQFF.

This chain links TRBV2 with TRBJ2-2; a possible D gene is TRBD2 (5 bases). V was trimmed by 7 bases and J by 5 bases, leaving 17 bases between them. CDR1 SNHLY and CDR2 FYNNEI come from the germline V gene. The CDR3 runs to 15 residues. The CDR3 protein is CASKSGHRGTGELFF. The CDR3 DNA sequence: TGTGCCAGCAAGTCCGGGCATCGGGGTACCGGGGAGCTGTTTTTT.

The chain uses TRBV9 and TRBJ2-1, with 10 nucleotides matching TRBD2. After removal of 0 bases from V and 8 bases from J, the junction contained 2 bases not matched to a gene. Germline lookup yields CDR1 SGDLS and CDR2 YYNGEE. The CDR3 spans 14 residues. This CDR3 is CASSVAGTSDEQFF. The CDR3 DNA is TGTGCCAGCAGCGTAGCGGGGACTAGCGATGAGCAGTTCTTC.

This clone occurred many times. This sample includes further DNA sequences coding for the same CDR3. The CDR3 DNA follows: TGTGCCAGCAGTTTAGGGGGGGCGTCCACTGAAGCTTTCTTT. Its translation is CASSLGGASTEAFF. The chain joins TRBV27 to TRBJ1-1; maybe TRBD1 (6 bases). Germline CDR1 and CDR2: MNHEY and SMNVEV (reference sequence). The CDR3 contains 14 residues. Trimming removed 2 bases from V and 4 bases from J, with 11 bases in between.

About this clone itself: Other nucleotide sequences in the sample specify the same CDR3. This chain connects TRBV7-7 to TRBJ1-1; TRBD1 matches 8 bases. The V and J ends lost 1 base and 5 bases, in that order; junction bases with no gene match: 0. Germline V CDR1 and CDR2: SSHAT, FNYEAQ (reference sequence). There are 13 residues in the CDR3. CDR3 coding DNA: TGTGCCAGCAGCTTAGACAGGGGGACTGAAGCTTTCTTT. This sequence encodes CASSLDRGTEAFF.

The chain uses TRBV19 and TRBJ2-1, with 8 bases that match TRBD2. This CDR3 comprises 13 residues. Trimming removed 3 bases from V and 6 bases from J; junction bases left unmatched: 1. CDR1 LNHDA and CDR2 SQIVND come from the germline V gene (reference sequence). CDR3 loop: CASSIGTSNEQFF. CDR3 in DNA: TGTGCCAGTAGTATCGGGACTAGCAATGAGCAGTTCTTC.

The chain has TRBV2 and TRBJ2-3; the D is unclear. Trimming cost V 5 bases and J 6 bases, with 21 bases left between them. CDR3 size: 16 residues. Per germline, CDR1 SNHLY and CDR2 FYNNEI. The CDR3 region has the DNA TGTGCCAGCAGTTCACCAGACACCCCCTTAGGTGATACGCAGTATTTT. Translation gives CASSSPDTPLGDTQYF.

The chain recombines TRBV11-2 with TRBJ2-7; possibly TRBD1 for D (5 bases). The germline V gene encodes CDR1 SGHAT and CDR2 FQNNGV. Trimming stripped 0 bases from V and 0 bases from J, with 6 bases between. This CDR3 is built from 14 residues. CDR3 in amino acids: CASSLETASYEQYF. As DNA, the CDR3 is TGTGCCAGCAGCTTAGAGACAGCCTCCTACGAGCAGTACTTC.

This rearrangement joins TRBV25-1 to TRBJ2-7, with 7 bases lining up with TRBD1. Trimming at V came to 4 bases and at J to 0 bases, leaving 12 bases not matched to a gene. Germline V gene data show CDR1 as MGHDK and CDR2 as SYGVNS. There are 17 residues in the CDR3. CDR3 in DNA: TGTGCCAGCAGTGGACCAAATGGACAGGCGCCCTCCTACGAGCAGTACTTC. Protein product: CASSGPNGQAPSYEQYF.

The chain joins TRBV2 to TRBJ2-3; the match to TRBD2 covers 8 bases. The length of the CDR3 is 14 residues. V was clipped by 6 bases and J by 6 bases; unmatched bases: 8. Per the germline V gene, CDR1 is SNHLY and CDR2 is FYNNEI. The CDR3 protein is CASRRGGPWDTQYF. The CDR3 nucleotides are TGTGCCAGCAGACGCGGGGGGCCATGGGATACGCAGTATTTT.

The chain uses TRBV27 and TRBJ2-1, with 10 bases identical to TRBD2. Per germline, CDR1 MNHEY and CDR2 SMNVEV (reference sequence). The length of the CDR3 is 12 residues. Trimming cost V 6 bases and J 10 bases; bases outside gene matches: 3. The CDR3 DNA reads as TGTGCCAGCAGACAACTAGCGGGAGAGCAGTTCTTC. Residues: CASRQLAGEQFF.

V and J are TRBV21-1 and TRBJ2-7; TRBD1 is the table's D call and was not checked against the DNA. TRBV21-1 represents a pseudogene. This CDR3 is 19 amino acids long. CDR3 DNA: TGTGCCAGCAGCAATTCCCCGAACCTCATGGACAGTTTCTCCTACGAGCAGTACTTC. This encodes CASSNSPNLMDSFSYEQYF.

The CDR3 region is CASTRGLASADTQYF. The CDR3 DNA follows: TGTGCCAGTACCCGAGGACTAGCCAGCGCAGATACGCAGTATTTT. The gene calls are TRBV19 and TRBJ2-3; 8 bases agree with TRBD2. Germline V gene lookup returns CDR1 LNHDA and CDR2 SQIVND (reference sequence). The CDR3 has 15 residues. With 7 bases clipped from V and 4 bases from J, the junction kept 10 bases outside the gene matches.